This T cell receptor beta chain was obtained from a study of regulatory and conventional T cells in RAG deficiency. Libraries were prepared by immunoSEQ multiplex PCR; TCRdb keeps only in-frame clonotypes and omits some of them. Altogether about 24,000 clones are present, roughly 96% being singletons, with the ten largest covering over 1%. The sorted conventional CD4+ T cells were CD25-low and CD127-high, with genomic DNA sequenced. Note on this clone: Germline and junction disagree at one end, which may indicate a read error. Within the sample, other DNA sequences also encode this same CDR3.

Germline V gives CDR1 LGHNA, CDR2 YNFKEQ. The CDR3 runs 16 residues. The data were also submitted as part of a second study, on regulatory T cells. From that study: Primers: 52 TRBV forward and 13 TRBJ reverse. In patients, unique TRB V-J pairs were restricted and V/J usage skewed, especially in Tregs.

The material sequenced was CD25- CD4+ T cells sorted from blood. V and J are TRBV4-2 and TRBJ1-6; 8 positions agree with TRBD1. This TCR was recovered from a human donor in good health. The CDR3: CASSQLTGQADSPLHF. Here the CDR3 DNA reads TGTGCCAGCAGCCAATTAACGGGACAGGCAGATTCCCCCCTCCACTTT.